This entry lists 5 T cell receptor beta chains sequenced from one sample in a study of blood T cell repertoires in COVID-19. Data came from immunoSEQ multiplex PCR; TCRdb stores just in-frame clones and leaves some out. The sample carries 300,000 to 400,000 clones, roughly 90% recorded once. Material for sequencing was PBMCs or T cells enriched from blood (not recorded which). All receptors derive from a woman in her 30s with acute COVID-19.

The chain has TRBV24-1 and TRBJ1-2, with D tentatively TRBD1 (5 bases). CDR3 size: 11 residues. Germline V CDR1 and CDR2: KGHDR, SFDVKD. Trimming took off 9 bases at V and 3 bases at J, with 7 bases between the two ends. The CDR3 loop reads CATGADYGYTF. DNA of the CDR3: TGTGCCACCGGGGCAGACTATGGCTACACCTTC.

The V call is TRBV14, the J call TRBJ1-2; D perhaps matches TRBD1 (6 bases). The V and J ends lost 1 base and 3 bases respectively, with 12 bases between them. The CDR3 contains 15 residues. Germline V gene lookup returns CDR1 SGHDN and CDR2 FVKESK. The CDR3 DNA sequence: TGTGCCAGCAGCCAAGGAAGGGGGAGCTACTATGGCTACACCTTC. Amino acids: CASSQGRGSYYGYTF.

This clone was recorded once. The rearrangement links TRBV1 to TRBJ2-7; whether TRBD2, the table's D call, matches the DNA was not checked. TRBV1 is annotated as a pseudogene. The CDR3 loop spans 14 amino acids. The CDR3: CTSSQTTPTGKQYF. The CDR3 DNA sequence: TGCACCAGCAGCCAGACTACCCCTACGGGTAAGCAGTACTTC.

The chain recombines TRBV3-1 (or the pseudogene TRBV3-2) with TRBJ2-2; D is unresolved. Looked up from germline, CDR1 is LGHDT and CDR2 is YNNKEL (reference sequence). This CDR3 spans 15 amino acids. V was trimmed by 0 bases and J by 2 bases, leaving 7 bases between them. The CDR3 DNA sequence: TGTGCCAGCAGCCAAGACCTCTATAACACCGGGGAGCTGTTTTTT. Translated, it gives CASSQDLYNTGELFF.

This rearrangement joins TRBV6-2 or TRBV6-3 to TRBJ2-4; 7 nucleotides agree with TRBD2. This CDR3 contains 17 residues. The germline gives CDR1 MNHEY, CDR2 SVGEGT. V was clipped by 6 bases and J by 1 base; unmatched bases: 12. The CDR3, as DNA: TGTGCCAGCAGCCTCCAATGGGGGGGAACGGCCAAAAACATTCAGTACTTC. As protein: CASSLQWGGTAKNIQYF.